The clone carrying this TCR beta chain was detected once. Amplification of TCR beta CDR3 regions was performed using RNA transcripts as template. A first-round RT-PCR of the TCR CDR3 used the HTBI primer set. TCRdb re-derived calls from the multiplex PCR reads in MiXCR, one entry per CDR3 protein. The profile shows 500,000 to 750,000 distinct CDR3 sequences, about half of them singletons. The data originate from a study of T cells in Graves' hyperthyroidism and ophthalmopathy. Germline V CDR1 and CDR2: SGHVS, FNYEAQ. This CDR3 contains 15 residues. V dropped 5 bases and J dropped 7 bases, with 21 bases sitting between them. Across 18 months, stable Graves' hyperthyroidism was marked by no progression to ophthalmopathy.

This clonotype was sampled from a woman under 30 with Graves' hyperthyroidism. Input material: peripheral blood or thyroid tissue (not recorded which). V is TRBV7-6 and J is TRBJ2-7, with D perhaps TRBD2 (6 bases). The CDR3 region has the DNA TGTGCCAGCAGCGTAGTTAGCGGCGGGGCCGGGGAGCAGTACTTC. Protein sequence: CASSVVSGGAGEQYF.